This T cell receptor (beta chain) appears in the sequencing data of a study of T cells after yellow fever vaccination. Germline V lookup: CDR1 SEHNR, CDR2 FQNEAQ (reference sequence). V dropped 6 bases and J dropped 0; count of bases not matched to a gene: 6. The CDR3 contains 17 residues. Via MiXCR, TCRdb re-called the 5' RACE reads, giving one row per CDR3 protein. The profile shows hundreds of thousands of distinct CDR3 sequences, less than 15% of them singletons. The chain has TRBV7-9 and TRBJ2-2; 11 bases match TRBD2. Sequenced material: PBMCs, taken on the day of the yellow fever booster vaccination. The TCR originated in a man younger than 40 who received the YFV17D yellow fever vaccine. CDR3 residues: CASRSLAGAANTGELFF. In DNA, the CDR3 is TGTGCCAGCAGATCACTAGCGGGAGCCGCGAACACCGGGGAGCTGTTTTTT.